The clone carrying this T cell receptor (beta chain) was counted once. Germline and junction disagree at one end, which may indicate a read error. The data belong to a study of blood T cell repertoires in COVID-19. Study information: Nucleic acid was either cDNA or gDNA, and it came from T cells, B-cell-depleted T cells, or PBMCs.

The CDR3 has 15 residues. Germline lookup yields CDR1 LNHDA and CDR2 SQIVND (reference sequence). Here immunoSEQ multiplex PCR was the method, and the copy in TCRdb shows in-frame clones only, minus some. The repertoire has about 74,000 clones, around 82% of them found once; the top ten carry approximately 7.3%. The clonotype was recovered from a human donor in a cohort sampled during active COVID-19. This chain connects TRBV19 to TRBJ1-5; D perhaps matches TRBD1 (6 bases). Material: peripheral blood. CDR3 residues: CASSPLGGRDQLQHF. In nucleotides, the CDR3 is TGTGCCAGTAGTCCCCTCGGGGGGCGGGATCAGCTCCAGCATTTT.